Presented here are 26 T cell receptor beta chains from one specimen sequenced in a study of monozygotic twins with inflammatory bowel disease. TCRdb reprocessed the 5' RACE reads, with one entry per CDR3 protein and no DNA. The specimen's table records approximately 160,000 distinct CDR3 sequences. Sample: blood. The receptors shown here come from a human donor with ulcerative colitis or Crohn's disease, or a healthy co-twin of an affected twin (not recorded which).

The chain has TRBV20-1 and TRBJ2-1; the TRBD2 assignment by TCRdb is unverifiable without DNA. The germline CDR1 and CDR2 sequences are DFQATT and SNEGSKA (reference sequence). The CDR3 is 14 residues long. CDR3 residues: CSAMSSGRGYEQFF.

CDR3 in amino acids: CASSLGLAGVKETQYF. The V call is TRBV11-2, the J call TRBJ2-5; the D call of TRBD2 rests on TCRdb alone, since no DNA is present to check it. The CDR3 length is 16 residues. CDR1 is SGHAT, CDR2 FQNNGV, per germline.

This chain's CDR3 is CASSYSSRPEGEQYF. The V and J genes are TRBV6-5 and TRBJ2-7; TCRdb's D gene call, TRBD1, goes unchecked for lack of DNA. This CDR3 is 15 amino acids long. Germline-derived CDR1 and CDR2 are MNHEY and SVGAGI.

The chain has TRBV7-8 and TRBJ2-7; checking the TCRdb D call of TRBD1 is not possible without DNA. CDR1 is SGHVS, CDR2 FQNEAQ, per germline. This CDR3 has 16 amino acids. The CDR3 protein is CASSLASEGRYYEQYF.

The V call is TRBV6-2 or TRBV6-3, the J call TRBJ2-1; TCRdb picks TRBD1, but there is no DNA to check that call. This CDR3 contains 13 residues. CDR1 is MNHEY and CDR2 is SVGEGT in the germline V gene. CDR3 region: CASSYFRGNEQFF.

The chain has TRBV7-9 and TRBJ1-5. This CDR3 comprises 14 residues. Germline-derived CDR1 and CDR2 are SEHNR and FQNEAQ (reference sequence). The CDR3 sequence: CASSPDPSNQPQHF.

The chain combines TRBV7-2 with TRBJ2-3. The CDR3 has 13 residues. Germline V gene lookup returns CDR1 SGHTA and CDR2 FQGNSA. The CDR3 sequence: CASSLDLTDTQYF.

The chain combines TRBV29-1 with TRBJ2-1; TCRdb designates TRBD1, a call that cannot be tested without DNA. CDR3 length: 13 amino acids. The germline CDR1 and CDR2 sequences are SQVTM and ANQGSEA. CDR3 sequence reads: CSVSQGRLNEQFF.

This chain joins TRBV10-2 and TRBJ2-5; TCRdb's D call of TRBD2 is untestable without DNA. Germline CDR1 is WSHSY and CDR2 is SAAADI. This CDR3 has 15 amino acids. The CDR3: CATFSGRSGVETQYF.

The rearrangement joins TRBV3-1 to TRBJ2-7; TCRdb reports TRBD1, a call that lacks DNA to check it against. This CDR3 is 15 amino acids long. The germline CDR1 and CDR2 sequences are LGHDT and YNNKEL (reference sequence). CDR3 sequence reads: CASSSRAPILDEQYF.

This sequence joins TRBV10-1 and TRBJ2-7; lacking DNA, the TRBD2 call made by TCRdb goes unchecked. Germline CDR1 is WNHNN and CDR2 is SYGVQD (reference sequence). This CDR3 has 12 residues. The CDR3 region is CASSETRNEQYF.

The chain carries TRBV7-9 and TRBJ1-2; TCRdb's D call of TRBD1 is untestable without DNA. This CDR3 is 14 amino acids long. CDR1 is SEHNR, CDR2 FQNEAQ, per germline (reference sequence). The CDR3 is CASSPPGQPSGYTF. The variable domain in full, completed from reference TRBV7-9 and TRBJ1-2, reads DTGVSQNPRHKITKRGQNVTFRCDPISEHNRLYWYRQTLGQGPEFLTYFQNEAQLEKSRLLSDRFSAERPKGSFSTLEIQRTEQGDSAMYLCASSPPGQPSGYTFGSGTRLTVV.

This chain connects TRBV20-1 to TRBJ2-3. This CDR3 has 13 residues. Germline CDR1 reads DFQATT; CDR2 reads SNEGSKA (reference sequence). CDR3 sequence: CSASGRLVDTQYF.

The chain links TRBV10-3 to TRBJ2-5; the TRBD1 assignment by TCRdb is unverifiable without DNA. This CDR3 spans 16 amino acids. Germline values: CDR1 ENHRY, CDR2 SYGVKD. CDR3 sequence: CAISESEQGSEETQYF.

The CDR3 loop is CASTPRGAVYEQFF. The chain joins TRBV6-1 to TRBJ2-1; without DNA, the TCRdb call of TRBD1 cannot be checked. Looked up from germline, CDR1 is MNHNS and CDR2 is SASEGT. The CDR3 consists of 14 residues.

The J gene is TRBJ2-4, the V gene TRBV14; without DNA, the TCRdb call of TRBD1 cannot be checked. From germline, CDR1 is SGHDN and CDR2 FVKESK. The CDR3 consists of 14 residues. The CDR3 spells CASSQTDRWGIQYF.

The chain has TRBV6-1 and TRBJ1-1. Germline V gives CDR1 MNHNS, CDR2 SASEGT. The CDR3 has 14 residues. The CDR3 protein is CASSEVRVNTEAFF.

The rearrangement uses TRBV2 and TRBJ2-1; the D gene TCRdb calls, TRBD2, cannot be checked with no DNA. The CDR3 covers 13 residues. Germline values: CDR1 SNHLY, CDR2 FYNNEI. This chain's CDR3 is CASSGGLGNEQFF.

V and J are TRBV29-1 and TRBJ2-3; there is no DNA to check the TCRdb D call of TRBD1. The length of the CDR3 is 17 residues. Germline values: CDR1 SQVTM, CDR2 ANQGSEA. The CDR3 is CSVEDSGGQGAADTQYF.

The chain recombines TRBV30 with TRBJ2-6. Germline V gene sequence: CDR1 GTSNPN, CDR2 SVGIG (reference sequence). The CDR3 covers 15 residues. CDR3 sequence reads: CAWSRRGSGANVLTF.

This chain connects TRBV20-1 to TRBJ1-4; TCRdb's D gene call, TRBD1, goes unchecked for lack of DNA. Per germline, CDR1 DFQATT and CDR2 SNEGSKA (reference sequence). The CDR3 extends over 13 amino acids. CDR3 in amino acids: CSASRGKNEKLFF.

This chain connects TRBV7-3 to TRBJ2-1; no DNA is available, so the TRBD1 call from TCRdb remains unchecked. Germline CDR1 is SGHTA and CDR2 is FQGTGA. The CDR3 consists of 15 residues. The CDR3 loop is CASSYRGNLHNEQFF.

This chain uses TRBV5-1 with TRBJ2-1; TCRdb reports TRBD1, a call that lacks DNA to check it against. The CDR3 consists of 17 residues. Per germline, CDR1 SGHRS and CDR2 YFSETQ. The chain's CDR3 is CASGPRGGGSSYNEQFF. The full variable domain, in which reference TRBV5-1 and TRBJ2-1 provide the parts outside the CDR3, is KAGVTQTPRYLIKTRGQQVTLSCSPISGHRSVSWYQQTPGQGLQFLFEYFSETQRNKGNFPGRFSGRQFSNSRSEMNVSTLELGDSALYLCASGPRGGGSSYNEQFFGPGTRLTVL.

The V and J genes are TRBV27 and TRBJ1-3; TCRdb reports TRBD1, a call that lacks DNA to check it against. The CDR3 loop spans 15 amino acids. CDR1 is MNHEY and CDR2 is SMNVEV in the germline V gene (reference sequence). CDR3 protein: CASRPGTVAGNTIYF.

The V call is TRBV20-1, the J call TRBJ2-7; absent DNA, TCRdb's TRBD1 call cannot be checked. The CDR3 is made up of 15 amino acids. Germline CDR1 DFQATT, CDR2 SNEGSKA (reference sequence). This CDR3 reads CSARDPTGFSYEQYF.

This chain links TRBV6-6 with TRBJ2-7. This CDR3 is built from 13 residues. Germline CDR1 and CDR2: MNHNY and SVGAGI (reference sequence). The CDR3 region is CATGAGAFNEQYF.